This T cell receptor beta chain was recorded in a study of beta chain features in type 1 diabetes. CDR1 is MGHRA, CDR2 YSYEKL, per germline. The CDR3 runs 14 residues. Trimming cost V 0 bases and J 5 bases; bases outside gene matches: 2. Of the isolated RNA, all was reverse transcribed, and so the sequenced material was expressed TCRB transcripts. The data were produced by immunoSEQ multiplex PCR, yet TCRdb's version contains in-frame clones alone and is incomplete. The sample lists approximately 140,000 clones; roughly 9.3% were seen once. The sequenced material came from central memory CD4+ T cells from blood. J is TRBJ2-3 and V is TRBV4-1; 7 bases line up with TRBD2. This TCR was recovered from a woman between 35 and 50 years old in good health. The CDR3 region has the DNA TGCGCCAGCAGCCAAGAGGGACTACAAGATACGCAGTATTTT. Translating gives CASSQEGLQDTQYF.